This entry features one T cell receptor (beta chain) sequence. As yet, its antigen is unknown. It was by quantitative 5'-RACE with molecular barcodes that TCR beta libraries were made. TCRdb analysed the 5' RACE reads with MiXCR anew, one entry per CDR3 protein. The sample has about 150,000 distinct CDR3 sequences; roughly 44% are singletons. Trimming cost V 3 bases and J 1 base, with 12 bases left between them. This CDR3 contains 15 residues. Germline assignment: CDR1 MNHEY and CDR2 SMNVEV (reference sequence). This record belongs to a study of CD8 T cells in ankylosing spondylitis. Study results and limitations: Existing reports had already noted some motif variants in reactive arthritis synovial fluid and blood. A TCR beta motif of seven or eight highly homologous variants appeared characteristic of ankylosing spondylitis blood.

Sequenced material: synovial fluid, either unsorted or a sorted T cell fraction (not recorded which). The TCR sequence derives from a male donor with ankylosing spondylitis. This chain uses TRBV27 with TRBJ2-5; no clear D. CDR3 region: CASSFWVGRQETQYF. CDR3 bases: TGTGCCAGCAGTTTCTGGGTGGGCCGCCAAGAGACCCAGTACTTC.